The next 20 T cell receptor beta chains were all read from a single sample in a study of regulatory T cells in long-lasting Graves disease. Construction of the TCR beta libraries employed iRepertoire HTBI primers in conjunction with Arm-PCR of CDR3 regions. Each CDR3 protein is one row after TCRdb ran MiXCR on the multiplex PCR reads. The repertoire holds 350,000 to 450,000 distinct CDR3 sequences, with 15% as singletons. Documented time point: newly diagnosed GD, antithyroid drugs for less than 3 months. PBMC RNA served as the TCR library source. These data were likewise used in another study, on T cells in Graves' hyperthyroidism and ophthalmopathy.

Sequencing was performed on peripheral blood mononuclear cells (PBMCs), taken at new diagnosis, from a patient treated with antithyroid drugs. Receptor source: a woman between 35 and 50 years old with Graves disease.

The chain employs TRBV5-6 and TRBJ2-1, with D perhaps matching TRBD1 or TRBD2 (5 bases each). The CDR3 loop spans 16 amino acids. Trimming shortened V by 4 bases and J by 0 bases, and 14 bases separated the two germline ends. The germline V gene encodes CDR1 SGHDT and CDR2 YYEEEE. The CDR3 nucleotides are TGTGCCAGCAGCCCACCCGGGACGGTCTCCTACAATGAGCAGTTCTTC. This sequence encodes CASSPPGTVSYNEQFF. The variable domain in full, with the rest retrieved from reference TRBV5-6 and TRBJ2-1, is DAGVTQSPTHLIKTRGQQVTLRCSPKSGHDTVSWYQQALGQGPQFIFQYYEEEERQRGNFPDRFSGHQFPNYSSELNVNALLLGDSALYLCASSPPGTVSYNEQFFGPGTRLTVL.

This rearrangement joins TRBV16 to TRBJ2-2; TRBD1 is a possible D gene (6 bases). The CDR3 extends over 16 amino acids. Trimming took off 3 bases at V and 1 base at J, with 12 bases between the two ends. Germline V lookup: CDR1 KGHSY, CDR2 FQNENV. CDR3 amino acids: CASSHTTGLNTGELFF. The CDR3 DNA sequence: TGTGCCAGCAGCCACACAACAGGGCTGAACACCGGGGAGCTGTTTTTT.

This clonotype was counted a few times. The chain carries TRBV11-3 and TRBJ2-4, with TRBD2 identical over 8 bases. Unmatched junction bases numbered 10, after V lost 5 bases and J lost 4 bases. Germline CDR1 SGHNT, CDR2 YENEEA. The CDR3 is 16 residues long. CDR3 loop: CASSRIGGLEKNIQYF. The CDR3 bases are TGTGCCAGCAGCCGAATCGGGGGACTAGAGAAAAACATTCAGTACTTC.

The chain uses TRBV20-1 and TRBJ2-7, with TRBD2 matching 7 bases. Germline CDR1 is DFQATT and CDR2 is SNEGSKA (reference sequence). V shed 6 bases and J 4 bases; nucleotides not matched to a gene: 9. The CDR3 has 13 amino acids. The CDR3 DNA is TGCAGTGCAAGTGAAGCGGGACGGTACGAGCAGTACTTC. Its protein is CSASEAGRYEQYF.

This chain joins TRBV20-1 and TRBJ2-7, with 8 bases fitting TRBD2. The CDR3 length is 14 residues. Germline assignment: CDR1 DFQATT and CDR2 SNEGSKA (reference sequence). Trimming cost V 3 bases and J 4 bases; bases outside gene matches: 8. CDR3 nucleotides: TGCAGTGCTAGCGAGGGACTAGAAGGTTACGAGCAGTACTTC. Translated, it gives CSASEGLEGYEQYF.

CDR3 protein: CASSQGTGDTGELFF. The DNA of the CDR3 is TGCGCCAGCAGCCAAGGGACAGGGGACACCGGGGAGCTGTTTTTT. The J gene is TRBJ2-2, the V gene TRBV4-1, with TRBD1 matching 9 bases. This CDR3 contains 15 residues. J gave up 3 bases and V 1 base, and 0 bases lay outside the gene matches. From germline, CDR1 is MGHRA and CDR2 YSYEKL.

This clonotype was detected ten times or more. The J gene is TRBJ2-7, the V gene TRBV7-6, with TRBD1 as a possible D gene (5 bases). Trimming took 3 bases from V and 7 from J, leaving 13 bases between them. The CDR3 runs to 13 residues. The germline V gene encodes CDR1 SGHVS and CDR2 FNYEAQ. The CDR3 nucleotides read TGTGCCAGCAGCTTCGAGTCAAAGGGGGAGCAGTACTTC. Translation: CASSFESKGEQYF.

This clonotype was recorded at least ten times. Here the CDR3 reads CASSYGQGNTGELFF. CDR3 sequence (DNA): TGTGCCAGCAGTTATGGACAGGGGAACACCGGGGAGCTGTTTTTT. This sequence joins TRBV27 and TRBJ2-2, with TRBD1 matching 8 bases. The germline CDR1 and CDR2 sequences are MNHEY and SMNVEV (reference sequence). This CDR3 contains 15 residues. The ends lost 4 bases at V and 1 base at J; junction bases unmatched: 2.

The chain carries TRBV28 and TRBJ2-4, with D perhaps matching TRBD1 or TRBD2 (6 bases each). The V and J ends lost 8 bases and 5 bases respectively, with 13 bases between them. The CDR3 has 13 residues. From germline, CDR1 is MDHEN and CDR2 SYDVKM. The CDR3: CASSQRGENIQYF. CDR3 nucleotide sequence: TGTGCCAGCTCCCAGAGGGGGGAAAACATTCAGTACTTC.

The table lists this clonotype with many counts. V is TRBV20-1 and J is TRBJ2-1, with TRBD2 as a possible D gene (6 bases). Trimming left V 0 bases short and J 5 bases short, with 8 bases between. CDR3 length: 13 amino acids. Germline values: CDR1 DFQATT, CDR2 SNEGSKA (reference sequence). The CDR3 spells CSAREEGHNEQFF. CDR3 DNA: TGCAGTGCTAGAGAGGAGGGCCACAATGAGCAGTTCTTC.

The J gene is TRBJ1-6, the V gene TRBV6-1; D uncertain. V was pared by 5 bases and J by 3 bases, with 14 bases between. This CDR3 is 16 amino acids long. Germline V CDR1 and CDR2: MNHNS, SASEGT. CDR3 residues: CASSPSSGSYNSPLHF. In DNA form, the CDR3 reads TGTGCCAGCAGTCCCTCCTCCGGGAGCTATAATTCACCCCTCCACTTT.

In its sample, this clonotype was seen a few times. The V call is TRBV6-1, the J call TRBJ1-1, with TRBD1 as a possible D gene (5 bases). The CDR3 loop spans 16 amino acids. V was clipped by 7 bases and J by 5 bases, with 23 bases between them. The germline CDR1 and CDR2 sequences are MNHNS and SASEGT. This CDR3 is CASNISPRAGKTEAFF. DNA for the CDR3: TGTGCCAGCAACATAAGCCCGCGGGCAGGGAAAACTGAAGCTTTCTTT.

This clonotype was recorded at least ten times. The V gene is TRBV12-3 or TRBV12-4, the J gene TRBJ2-1; D gene ambiguous. The CDR3 is 14 amino acids. Trimming removed 4 bases from V and 9 bases from J, with 16 bases in between. The CDR3 DNA follows: TGTGCCAGCAGTTCCTCCTTCCTGGGGTCTGAGCAGTTCTTC. This gives the protein CASSSSFLGSEQFF.

This clonotype was recorded at least ten times. The chain is built from TRBV29-1 and TRBJ2-3; 8 nucleotides agree with TRBD1. The CDR3 is made up of 15 amino acids. Losses at the gene ends were 0 bases for V and 4 bases for J; bases not matched to a gene: 6. The germline V gene encodes CDR1 SQVTM and CDR2 ANQGSEA. The DNA for the CDR3 is TGCAGCGTTGAAGATGCGACAGGGGTCCCAGATACGCAGTATTTT. Translated: CSVEDATGVPDTQYF.

The chain carries TRBV13 and TRBJ2-7, with TRBD1 matching 7 bases. Unmatched junction bases numbered 10, after V lost 1 base and J lost 7 bases. The length of the CDR3 is 15 residues. Germline values: CDR1 PRHDT, CDR2 FYEKMQ (reference sequence). CDR3 sequence: CASSLEPTGVREQYF. In DNA, the CDR3 is TGTGCCAGCAGCTTAGAGCCCACAGGGGTTCGGGAGCAGTACTTC.

With respect to this clonotype: A junction end diverges from the germline sequence, so it may reflect a read error. J is TRBJ2-4 and V is TRBV4-2; perhaps TRBD1 as D (6 bases). The CDR3 loop spans 13 amino acids. CDR1 is LGHNA and CDR2 is YNFKEQ in the germline V gene. This CDR3 reads CASSQDLGGHLNF. The CDR3 nucleotides are TGTGCCAGCAGCCAAGATTTAGGGGGACACCTTAATTTC.

The V call is TRBV25-1, the J call TRBJ2-5, with 7 bases identical to TRBD1. CDR1 is MGHDK, CDR2 SYGVNS, per germline. Trimming cost V 3 bases and J 3 bases; bases outside gene matches: 4. The CDR3 spans 14 residues. CDR3 sequence: CASSDWTGEETQYF. The CDR3 DNA follows: TGTGCCAGCAGTGATTGGACAGGAGAAGAGACCCAGTACTTC.

Ten or more counts support this clonotype. This chain joins TRBV10-1 and TRBJ2-7, with 7 bases lining up with TRBD2. Germline lookup yields CDR1 WNHNN and CDR2 SYGVQD (reference sequence). CDR3 size: 18 residues. V shed 0 bases and J 3 bases; nucleotides not matched to a gene: 14. CDR3 in amino acids: CASSESIGVGGSDYEQYF. The CDR3 DNA reads TGCGCCAGCAGTGAGTCGATCGGGGTAGGCGGGAGTGACTACGAGCAGTACTTC.

At least ten counts were recorded for this clonotype. J is TRBJ2-1 and V is TRBV29-1; D is possibly TRBD2 (6 bases). This CDR3 is built from 14 residues. With 4 bases removed from V and 4 bases from J, the gap between germline ends came to 14 bases. Per germline, CDR1 SQVTM and CDR2 ANQGSEA. The CDR3 loop reads CSVAASVSYNEQFF. CDR3 in DNA: TGCAGCGTTGCCGCTAGCGTTTCGTACAATGAGCAGTTCTTC.

Only a few counts were recorded for this clonotype. One base away lies a much larger clone, so this may be a sequencing read error. The rearrangement links TRBV27 to TRBJ2-2; D is undetermined. The CDR3 is made up of 18 amino acids. V lost 3 bases, J lost 4 bases, and 21 bases lay in between. In germline, CDR1 is MNHEY, CDR2 SMNVEV (reference sequence). The DNA for the CDR3 is TGTGCCAGCAGTTTTCGTAAGGGAACCCCTGCAAGCACCGGGGAGCTGTTTTTT. This encodes CASSFRKGTPASTGELFF.